Listed below are T cell receptor beta chains from one sample, sequenced in a study of control samples from healthy donors and cancer patients. Sequenced by immunoSEQ multiplex PCR; TCRdb stores in-frame clones only, minus some. The data contain roughly 170,000 clones, approximately 92% of them singletons. The sample taken for sequencing was blood. The receptor source for this set is a man aged 18 to 30 in good health. CDR3s leave out the opening cysteine and the closing phenylalanine or tryptophan. A D gene is named only where the DNA matches it firmly. Part of the rows lack a size; the others show once, few, many or a class for expanded clones.

size	V	D	J	CDR3
-	TRBV4-1	-	TRBJ2-3	ASSQANYRTDTQY
-	TRBV6-4	-	TRBJ1-1	ASSERGSTEAF
-	TRBV28	-	TRBJ2-4	ASSLPGAGTKNIQY
-	TRBV19	TRBD1	TRBJ2-7	ASSTLGQSLYEQY
-	TRBV5-1	TRBD1	TRBJ2-7	ASSPGDSDSYEQY
-	TRBV2	-	TRBJ1-2	ASSIDRYGYT
-	TRBV4-1	-	TRBJ1-6	ASSQVVGENSPLH
-	TRBV2	TRBD2	TRBJ2-3	ASRGVAGEY
-	TRBV21-1	-	TRBJ2-7	ASSDSTINYEQY
-	TRBV2	-	TRBJ2-4	ASSEGQAASKNIQY
-	TRBV7-3	TRBD1	TRBJ2-7	ASSLKGRGTYEQY
-	TRBV18	-	TRBJ2-1	ASSPQGLPGNEQF
few	TRBV5-1	-	TRBJ2-5	ASSLIGREGTQY
-	TRBV14	TRBD1	TRBJ1-2	ASSPGQGTRGYT
-	TRBV5-1	TRBD2	TRBJ2-5	ASSDGLAVREETQY
-	TRBV5-1	TRBD1	TRBJ1-1	ASSKGSTGGMNTEAF
-	TRBV30	TRBD1	TRBJ1-1	AWVSRGRGNTEAF
-	TRBV11-3	-	TRBJ1-1	APLLAGRSRAF
-	TRBV2	-	TRBJ1-3	ASSEGQTPGNTIY
-	TRBV6-2/TRBV6-3	-	TRBJ1-2	ASSPTGDYGYT
-	TRBV28	-	TRBJ1-2	ASISQGRGESRYNYGYT
-	TRBV19	TRBD1	TRBJ1-1	ASRRQGDTEAF
-	TRBV5-1	-	TRBJ2-2	ASSVTQVSLPGELF
-	TRBV20-1	TRBD1	TRBJ1-1	SARGTGSF
-	TRBV6-5	-	TRBJ1-1	AASRTVEAF
-	TRBV3-1/TRBV3-2	TRBD1	TRBJ1-4	ASSPQGTNEKLF
-	TRBV7-2	TRBD1	TRBJ1-1	ASSPRQGAYTEAF
-	TRBV15	-	TRBJ1-4	ATSLGGSNEKLF
-	TRBV6-5	-	TRBJ1-5	ASRVQGYSNQPQH
-	TRBV5-4	TRBD2	TRBJ2-7	ASSSQSSGTYEQY
-	TRBV19	TRBD1	TRBJ1-5	ASSLPGQGAGQPQH
-	TRBV7-3	TRBD2	TRBJ2-1	ASSLYSGAYNEQF
-	TRBV5-1	-	TRBJ2-2	ASSPGQDTGELF
few	TRBV7-9	-	TRBJ2-7	ASSLGFRTDYDGKQY
-	TRBV9	-	TRBJ2-7	ASSASSSGNPQY
-	TRBV15	-	TRBJ1-5	ATSRDRASSYSNQPQH
once	TRBV30	-	TRBJ1-1	AWSAQQNTEAF
-	TRBV25-1	-	TRBJ2-1	ASSEGRVGANEQF
-	TRBV7-9	TRBD1	TRBJ2-7	ASSPGQGYEQY
-	TRBV5-1	-	TRBJ2-1	ASSAGTYNEQF
-	TRBV18	TRBD2	TRBJ2-1	ASSPAGGPNEQF
-	TRBV2	-	TRBJ1-6	ASSDLRGGSPLH
-	TRBV9	TRBD1	TRBJ2-7	ASSFRDRGKEQY
-	TRBV19	TRBD1	TRBJ1-4	ASSRVTGLNEKLF
once	TRBV11-2	TRBD1	TRBJ1-5	ASSSTGDSNQPQH
-	TRBV2	TRBD1	TRBJ2-7	ASSEGGQGRYEQY